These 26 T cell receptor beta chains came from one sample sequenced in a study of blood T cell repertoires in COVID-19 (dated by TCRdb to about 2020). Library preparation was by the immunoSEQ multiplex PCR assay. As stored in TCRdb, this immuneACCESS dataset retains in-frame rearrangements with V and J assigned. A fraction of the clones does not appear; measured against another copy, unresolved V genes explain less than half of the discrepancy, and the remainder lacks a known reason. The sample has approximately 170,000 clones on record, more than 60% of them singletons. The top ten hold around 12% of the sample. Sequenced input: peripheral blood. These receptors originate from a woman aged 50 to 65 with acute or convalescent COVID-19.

The CDR3 loop reads CASSFGGAGGYTF. CDR3 nucleotide sequence: TGTGCCAGCAGTTTCGGGGGGGCTGGTGGCTACACCTTC. J is TRBJ1-2 and V is TRBV12-3 or TRBV12-4, with D perhaps TRBD1 (6 bases). Trimming removed 3 bases at V and 7 bases at J, with 12 bases between. The CDR3 totals 13 residues.

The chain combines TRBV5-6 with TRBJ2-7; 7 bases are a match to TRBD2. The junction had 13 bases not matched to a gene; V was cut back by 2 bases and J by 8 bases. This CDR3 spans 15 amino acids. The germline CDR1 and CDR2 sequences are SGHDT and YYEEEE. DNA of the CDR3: TGTGCCAGCAGCTTACAGACTGGGACTACGGGTAAGCAGTACTTC. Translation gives CASSLQTGTTGKQYF.

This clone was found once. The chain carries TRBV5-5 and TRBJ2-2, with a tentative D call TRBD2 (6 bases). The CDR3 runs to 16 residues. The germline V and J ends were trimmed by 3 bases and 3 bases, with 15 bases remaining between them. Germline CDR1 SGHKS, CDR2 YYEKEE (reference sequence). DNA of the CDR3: TGTGCCAGCAGCTCCCCGGGCGGGATCGACACCGGGGAGCTGTTTTTT. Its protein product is CASSSPGGIDTGELFF.

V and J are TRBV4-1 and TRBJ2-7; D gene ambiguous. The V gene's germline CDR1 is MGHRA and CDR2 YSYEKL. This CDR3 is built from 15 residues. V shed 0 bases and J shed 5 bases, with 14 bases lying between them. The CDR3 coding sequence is TGCGCCAGCAGCCAAGATGGGCAGCTGAGAAACGAGCAGTACTTC. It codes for CASSQDGQLRNEQYF.

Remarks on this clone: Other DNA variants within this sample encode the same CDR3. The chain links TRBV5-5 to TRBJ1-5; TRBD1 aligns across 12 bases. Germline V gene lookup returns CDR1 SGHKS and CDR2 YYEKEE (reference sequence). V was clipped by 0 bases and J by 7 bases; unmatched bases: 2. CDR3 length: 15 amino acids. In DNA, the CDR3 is TGTGCCAGCAGCTTGGAAGGGACAGGGGGCCAGCCCCAGCATTTT. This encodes CASSLEGTGGQPQHF.

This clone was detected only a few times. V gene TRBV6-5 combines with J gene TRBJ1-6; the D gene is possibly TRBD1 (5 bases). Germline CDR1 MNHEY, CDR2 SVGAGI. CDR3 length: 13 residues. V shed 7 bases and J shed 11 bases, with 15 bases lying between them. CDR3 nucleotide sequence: TGTGCCAGCACCCGGGGGGAGCTAGCACCCCTCCACTTT. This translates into CASTRGELAPLHF.

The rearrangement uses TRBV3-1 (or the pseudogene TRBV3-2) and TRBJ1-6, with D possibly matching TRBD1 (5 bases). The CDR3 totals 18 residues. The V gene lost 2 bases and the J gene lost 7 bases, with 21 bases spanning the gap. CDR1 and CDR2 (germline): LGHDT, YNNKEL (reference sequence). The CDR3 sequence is CASSQFPPGRGDNSPLHF. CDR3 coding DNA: TGTGCCAGCAGCCAATTTCCCCCAGGGCGGGGAGACAATTCACCCCTCCACTTT.

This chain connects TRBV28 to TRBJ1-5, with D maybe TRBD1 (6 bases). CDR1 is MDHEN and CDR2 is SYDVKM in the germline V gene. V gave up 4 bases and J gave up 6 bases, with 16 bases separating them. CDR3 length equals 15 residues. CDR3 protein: CASSSPQGFGQPQHF. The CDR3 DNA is TGTGCCAGCAGTTCGCCACAGGGTTTTGGTCAGCCCCAGCATTTT. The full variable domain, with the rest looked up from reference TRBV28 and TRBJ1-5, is DVKVTQSSRYLVKRTGEKVFLECVQDMDHENMFWYRQDPGLGLRLIYFSYDVKMKEKGDIPEGYSVSREKKERFSLILESASTNQTSMYLCASSSPQGFGQPQHFGDGTRLSIL.

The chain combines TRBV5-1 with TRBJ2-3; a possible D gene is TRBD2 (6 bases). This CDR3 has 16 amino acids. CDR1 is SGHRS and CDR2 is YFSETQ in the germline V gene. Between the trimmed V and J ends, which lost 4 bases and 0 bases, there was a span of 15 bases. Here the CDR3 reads CASSPWGGTSTDTQYF. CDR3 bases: TGCGCCAGCAGCCCCTGGGGTGGGACTAGCACAGATACGCAGTATTTT.

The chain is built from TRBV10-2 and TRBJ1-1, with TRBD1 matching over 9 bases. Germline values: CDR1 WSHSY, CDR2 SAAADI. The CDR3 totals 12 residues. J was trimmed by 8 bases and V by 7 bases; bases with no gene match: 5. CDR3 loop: CASTVGTGEAFF. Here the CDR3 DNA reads TGCGCCAGCACCGTAGGGACAGGGGAAGCTTTCTTT.

The CDR3 loop reads CASSQDRTYNEQFF. DNA of the CDR3: TGCGCCAGCAGCCAAGATCGAACTTACAATGAGCAGTTCTTC. V gene TRBV4-1 combines with J gene TRBJ2-1, with D unclear. The CDR3 covers 14 residues. The germline gives CDR1 MGHRA, CDR2 YSYEKL. Deletions cut 0 bases from V and 4 bases from J, with 7 bases between.

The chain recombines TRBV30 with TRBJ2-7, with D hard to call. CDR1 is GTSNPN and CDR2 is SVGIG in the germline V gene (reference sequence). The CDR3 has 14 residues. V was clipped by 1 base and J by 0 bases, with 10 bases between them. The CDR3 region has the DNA TGTGCCTGGAGTGGAGGCCGTAGCTCCTACGAGCAGTACTTC. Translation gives CAWSGGRSSYEQYF.

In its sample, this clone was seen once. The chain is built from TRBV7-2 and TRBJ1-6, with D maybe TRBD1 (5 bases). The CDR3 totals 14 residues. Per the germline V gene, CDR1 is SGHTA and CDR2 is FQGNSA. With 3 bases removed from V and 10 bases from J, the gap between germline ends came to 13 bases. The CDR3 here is CASSLQDTSSPLHF. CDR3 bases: TGTGCCAGCAGCTTGCAGGACACTTCATCACCCCTCCACTTT.

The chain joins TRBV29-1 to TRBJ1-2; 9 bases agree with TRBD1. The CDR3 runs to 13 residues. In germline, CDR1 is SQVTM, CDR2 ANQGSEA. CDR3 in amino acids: CGGQGGESYGYTF. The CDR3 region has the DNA TGCGGGGGACAGGGCGGGGAAAGCTATGGCTACACCTTC.

Here the CDR3 reads CAWSGGQGDDTIYF. The CDR3 DNA follows: TGTGCCTGGAGTGGGGGACAGGGAGACGACACCATATATTTT. This chain joins TRBV30 and TRBJ1-3; TRBD1 matches at 9 bases. The CDR3 loop spans 14 amino acids. Germline loops: CDR1 GTSNPN, CDR2 SVGIG (reference sequence). Unmatched junction bases numbered 6, after V lost 1 base and J lost 8 bases.

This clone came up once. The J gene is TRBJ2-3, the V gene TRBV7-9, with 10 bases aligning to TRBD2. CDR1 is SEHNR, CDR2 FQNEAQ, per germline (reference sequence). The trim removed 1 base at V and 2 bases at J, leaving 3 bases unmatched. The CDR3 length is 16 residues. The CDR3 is CASSLVAGGFTDTQYF. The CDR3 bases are TGTGCCAGCAGCTTAGTAGCGGGAGGTTTCACAGATACGCAGTATTTT.

This chain's CDR3 is CASSQGAGTSGQPQHF. CDR3 sequence (DNA): TGTGCCAGCAGCCAGGGGGCCGGGACATCAGGACAGCCCCAGCATTTT. V usage is TRBV3-1 (or the pseudogene TRBV3-2) and J usage is TRBJ1-5, with D perhaps TRBD1 (6 bases). Germline V gene sequence: CDR1 LGHDT, CDR2 YNNKEL (reference sequence). The CDR3 covers 16 residues. Trimming took off 3 bases at V and 7 bases at J, with 19 bases between the two ends.

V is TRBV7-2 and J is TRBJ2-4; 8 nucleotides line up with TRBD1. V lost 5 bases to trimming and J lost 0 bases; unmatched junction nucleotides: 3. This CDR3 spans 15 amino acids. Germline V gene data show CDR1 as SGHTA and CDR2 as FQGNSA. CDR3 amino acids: CASSPGQVAKNIQYF. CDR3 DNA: TGTGCCAGCAGCCCGGGACAGGTAGCCAAAAACATTCAGTACTTC.

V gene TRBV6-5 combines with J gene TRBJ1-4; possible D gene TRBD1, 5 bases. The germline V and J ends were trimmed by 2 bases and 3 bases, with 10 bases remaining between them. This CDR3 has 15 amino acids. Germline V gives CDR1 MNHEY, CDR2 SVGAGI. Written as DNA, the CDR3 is TGTGCCAGCAGTTACGTCGGGGGAGCTAATGAAAAACTGTTTTTT. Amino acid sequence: CASSYVGGANEKLFF.

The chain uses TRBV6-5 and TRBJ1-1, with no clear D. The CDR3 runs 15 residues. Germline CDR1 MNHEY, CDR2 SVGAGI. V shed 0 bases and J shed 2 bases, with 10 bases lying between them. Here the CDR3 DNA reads TGTGCCAGCAGTTACTCCTGGGCAGCTAACACTGAAGCTTTCTTT. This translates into CASSYSWAANTEAFF.

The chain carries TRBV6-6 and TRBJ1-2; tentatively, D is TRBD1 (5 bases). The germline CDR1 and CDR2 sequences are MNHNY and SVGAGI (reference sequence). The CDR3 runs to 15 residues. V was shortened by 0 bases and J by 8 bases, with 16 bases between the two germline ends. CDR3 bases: TGTGCCAGCAGTTACTCGAGAGAAGGGGCTGGCGGCTACACCTTC. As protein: CASSYSREGAGGYTF.

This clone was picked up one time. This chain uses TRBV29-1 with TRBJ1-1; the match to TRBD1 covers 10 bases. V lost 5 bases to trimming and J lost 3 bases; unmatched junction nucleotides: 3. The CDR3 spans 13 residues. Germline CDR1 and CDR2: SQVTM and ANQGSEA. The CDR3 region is CSVLTGGDTEAFF. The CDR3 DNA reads TGCAGCGTTCTGACAGGGGGCGACACTGAAGCTTTCTTT.

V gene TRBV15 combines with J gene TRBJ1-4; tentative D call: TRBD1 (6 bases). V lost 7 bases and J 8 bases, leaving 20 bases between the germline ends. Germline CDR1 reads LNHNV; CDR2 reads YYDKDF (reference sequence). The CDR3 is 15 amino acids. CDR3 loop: CATTEDRGGQEKLFF. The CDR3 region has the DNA TGTGCCACCACCGAGGATCGGGGGGGGCAAGAAAAACTGTTTTTT.

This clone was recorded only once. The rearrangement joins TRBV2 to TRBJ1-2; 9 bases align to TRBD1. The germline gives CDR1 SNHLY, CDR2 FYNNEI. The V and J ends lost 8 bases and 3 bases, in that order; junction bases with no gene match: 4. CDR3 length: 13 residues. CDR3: CASQQGADYGYTF. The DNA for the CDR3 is TGTGCCAGCCAACAGGGGGCAGACTATGGCTACACCTTC.

The DNA of the CDR3 is TGTGCCAGCAGTCGACCTCCTGGCGGGACTAATGAAAAACTGTTTTTT. Its protein is CASSRPPGGTNEKLFF. This chain links TRBV28 with TRBJ1-4; D remains ambiguous. V lost 5 bases and J lost 2, with 15 bases in between. The CDR3 is made up of 16 amino acids. Germline CDR1 MDHEN, CDR2 SYDVKM.

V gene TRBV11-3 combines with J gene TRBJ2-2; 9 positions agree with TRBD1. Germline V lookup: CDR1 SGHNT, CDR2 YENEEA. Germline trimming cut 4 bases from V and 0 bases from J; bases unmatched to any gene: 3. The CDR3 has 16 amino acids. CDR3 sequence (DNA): TGTGCCAGCAGCTCCGGACAGGGGACGAACACCGGGGAGCTGTTTTTT. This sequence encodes CASSSGQGTNTGELFF.